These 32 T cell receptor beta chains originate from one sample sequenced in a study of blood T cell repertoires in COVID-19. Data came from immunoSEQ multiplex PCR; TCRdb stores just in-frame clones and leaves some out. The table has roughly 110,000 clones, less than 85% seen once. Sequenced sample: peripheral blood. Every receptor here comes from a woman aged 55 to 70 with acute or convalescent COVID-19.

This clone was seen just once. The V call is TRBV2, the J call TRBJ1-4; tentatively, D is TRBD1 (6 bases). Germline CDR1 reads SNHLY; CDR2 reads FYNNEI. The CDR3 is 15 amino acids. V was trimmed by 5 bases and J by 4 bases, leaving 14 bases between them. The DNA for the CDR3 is TGTGCCAGCAGTCTCCTACAGGGTATTAATGAAAAACTGTTTTTT. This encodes CASSLLQGINEKLFF. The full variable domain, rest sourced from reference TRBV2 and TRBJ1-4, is EPEVTQTPSHQVTQMGQEVILRCVPISNHLYFYWYRQILGQKVEFLVSFYNNEISEKSEIFDDQFSVERPDGSNFTLKIRSTKLEDSAMYFCASSLLQGINEKLFFGSGTQLSVL.

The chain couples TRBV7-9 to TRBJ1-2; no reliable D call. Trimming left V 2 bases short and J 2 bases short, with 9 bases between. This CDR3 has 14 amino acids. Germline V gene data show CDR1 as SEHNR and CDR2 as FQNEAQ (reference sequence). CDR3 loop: CASSLSTGNYGYTF. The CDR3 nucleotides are TGTGCCAGCAGCTTATCGACGGGGAACTATGGCTACACCTTC.

The CDR3 sequence is CASSVAGGPYEQYF. CDR3 nucleotide sequence: TGTGCCAGCAGCGTAGCGGGAGGGCCCTACGAGCAGTACTTC. This chain connects TRBV6-5 to TRBJ2-7; 11 nucleotides align to TRBD2. Germline trimming cut 6 bases from V and 2 bases from J; bases unmatched to any gene: 3. Germline V gene lookup returns CDR1 MNHEY and CDR2 SVGAGI. The CDR3 runs 14 residues.

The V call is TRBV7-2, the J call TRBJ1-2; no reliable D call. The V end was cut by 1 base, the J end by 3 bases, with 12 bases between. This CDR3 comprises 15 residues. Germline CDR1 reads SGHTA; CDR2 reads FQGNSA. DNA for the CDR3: TGTGCCAGCAGCTTAGATGCCAGCGGATACTATGGCTACACCTTC. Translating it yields CASSLDASGYYGYTF.

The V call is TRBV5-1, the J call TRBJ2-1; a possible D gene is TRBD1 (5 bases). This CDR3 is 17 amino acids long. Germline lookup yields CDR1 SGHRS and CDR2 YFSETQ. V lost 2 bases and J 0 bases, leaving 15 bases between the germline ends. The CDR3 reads CASSLQQVPVSYNEQFF. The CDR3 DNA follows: TGCGCCAGCAGCTTACAACAGGTACCGGTCTCCTACAATGAGCAGTTCTTC.

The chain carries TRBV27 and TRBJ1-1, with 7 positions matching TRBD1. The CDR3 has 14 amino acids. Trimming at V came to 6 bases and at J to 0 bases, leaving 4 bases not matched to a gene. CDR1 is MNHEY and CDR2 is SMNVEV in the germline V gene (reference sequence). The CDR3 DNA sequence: TGTGCCAGCAGGGTTGACAGGGTGAACACTGAAGCTTTCTTT. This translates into CASRVDRVNTEAFF.

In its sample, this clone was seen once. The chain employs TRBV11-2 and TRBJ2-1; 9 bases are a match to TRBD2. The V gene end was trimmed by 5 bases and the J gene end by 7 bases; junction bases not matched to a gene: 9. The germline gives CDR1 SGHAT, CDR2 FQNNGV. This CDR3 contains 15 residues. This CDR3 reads CASSPTRGGRNEQFF. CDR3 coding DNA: TGTGCCAGCAGCCCGACGCGGGGGGGTCGTAATGAGCAGTTCTTC.

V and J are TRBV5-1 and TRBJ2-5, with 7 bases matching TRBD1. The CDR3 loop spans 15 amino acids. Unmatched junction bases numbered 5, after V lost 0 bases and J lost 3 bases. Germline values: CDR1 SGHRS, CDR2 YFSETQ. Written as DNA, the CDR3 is TGCGCCAGCAGCTTGGGCCCAACAGGGGAAGAGACCCAGTACTTC. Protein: CASSLGPTGEETQYF.

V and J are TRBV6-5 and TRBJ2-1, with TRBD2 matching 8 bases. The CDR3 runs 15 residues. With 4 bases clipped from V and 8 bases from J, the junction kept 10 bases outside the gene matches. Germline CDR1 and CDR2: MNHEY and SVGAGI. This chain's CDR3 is CASSSSSGPGYEQFF. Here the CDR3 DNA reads TGTGCCAGCAGTTCCTCTAGCGGGCCTGGGTATGAGCAGTTCTTC.

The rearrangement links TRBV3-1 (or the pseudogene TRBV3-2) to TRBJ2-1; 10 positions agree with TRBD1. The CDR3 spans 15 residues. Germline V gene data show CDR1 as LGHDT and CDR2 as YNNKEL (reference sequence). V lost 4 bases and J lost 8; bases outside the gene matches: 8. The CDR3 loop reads CASSLGQGSWDEQFF. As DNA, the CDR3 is TGTGCCAGCAGCCTGGGACAGGGGAGTTGGGATGAGCAGTTCTTC.

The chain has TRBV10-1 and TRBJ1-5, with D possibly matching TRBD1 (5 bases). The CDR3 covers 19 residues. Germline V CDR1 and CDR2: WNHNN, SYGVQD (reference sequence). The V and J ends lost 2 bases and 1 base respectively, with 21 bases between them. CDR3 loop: CASSERCGGRLLSNQPQHF. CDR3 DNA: TGCGCCAGCAGTGAGAGGTGTGGGGGGAGATTATTGAGCAATCAGCCCCAGCATTTT.

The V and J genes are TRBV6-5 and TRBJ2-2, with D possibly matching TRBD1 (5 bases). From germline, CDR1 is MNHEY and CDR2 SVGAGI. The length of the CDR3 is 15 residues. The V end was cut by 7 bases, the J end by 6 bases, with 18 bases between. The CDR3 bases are TGTGCCAGCATCCCCTACCAGGGAACGGCCGGGGAGCTGTTTTTT. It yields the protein CASIPYQGTAGELFF.

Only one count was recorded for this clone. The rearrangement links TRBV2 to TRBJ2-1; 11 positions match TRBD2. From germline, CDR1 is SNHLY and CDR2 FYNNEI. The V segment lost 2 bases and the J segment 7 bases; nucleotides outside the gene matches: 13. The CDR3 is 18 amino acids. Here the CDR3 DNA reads TGTGCCAGCAGTGAACAAGGAAGGGTTAGCGGGAGGGGAAATGAGCAGTTCTTC. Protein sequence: CASSEQGRVSGRGNEQFF.

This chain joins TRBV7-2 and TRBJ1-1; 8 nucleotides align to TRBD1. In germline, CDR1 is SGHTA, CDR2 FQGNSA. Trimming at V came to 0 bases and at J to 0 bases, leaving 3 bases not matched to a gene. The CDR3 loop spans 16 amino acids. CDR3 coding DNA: TGTGCCAGCAGCTTAGCCCACAGGGGGATGAACACTGAAGCTTTCTTT. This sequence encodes CASSLAHRGMNTEAFF.

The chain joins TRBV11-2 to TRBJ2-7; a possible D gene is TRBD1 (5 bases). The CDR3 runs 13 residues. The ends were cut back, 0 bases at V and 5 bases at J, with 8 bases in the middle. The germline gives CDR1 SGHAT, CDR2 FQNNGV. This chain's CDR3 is CASSLDREDEQYF. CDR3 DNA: TGTGCCAGCAGCTTAGACAGGGAAGACGAGCAGTACTTC.

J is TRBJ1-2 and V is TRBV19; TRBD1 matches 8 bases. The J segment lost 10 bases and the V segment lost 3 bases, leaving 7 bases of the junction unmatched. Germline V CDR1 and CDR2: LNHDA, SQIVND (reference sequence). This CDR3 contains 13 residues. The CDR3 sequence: CASSIWTGLAYTF. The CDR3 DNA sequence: TGTGCCAGTAGTATTTGGACAGGGCTCGCCTACACCTTC.

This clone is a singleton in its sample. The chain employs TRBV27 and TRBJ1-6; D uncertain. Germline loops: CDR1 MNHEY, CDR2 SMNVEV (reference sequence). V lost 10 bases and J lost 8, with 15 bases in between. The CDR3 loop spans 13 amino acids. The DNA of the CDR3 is TGTGCCACCAGAATCAACTCCTATTCACCCCTCCACTTT. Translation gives CATRINSYSPLHF.

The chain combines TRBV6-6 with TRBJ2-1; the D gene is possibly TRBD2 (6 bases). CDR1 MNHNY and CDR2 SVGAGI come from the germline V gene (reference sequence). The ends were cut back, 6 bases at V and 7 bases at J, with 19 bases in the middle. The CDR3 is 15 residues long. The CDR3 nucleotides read TGTGCCAGCAGCATACTGGCGGGATCACGGAATGAGCAGTTCTTC. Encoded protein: CASSILAGSRNEQFF.

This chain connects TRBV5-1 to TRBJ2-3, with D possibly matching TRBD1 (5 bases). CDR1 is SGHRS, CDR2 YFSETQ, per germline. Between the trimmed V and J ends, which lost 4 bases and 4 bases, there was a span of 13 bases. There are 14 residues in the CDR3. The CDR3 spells CASSPAGFADTQYF. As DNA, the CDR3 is TGCGCCAGCAGCCCGGCAGGGTTTGCAGATACGCAGTATTTT.

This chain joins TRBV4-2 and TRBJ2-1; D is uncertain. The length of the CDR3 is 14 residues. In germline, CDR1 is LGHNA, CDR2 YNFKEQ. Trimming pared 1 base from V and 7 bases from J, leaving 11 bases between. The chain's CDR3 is CASSQAEDKNEQFF. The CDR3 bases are TGTGCCAGCAGCCAAGCAGAGGATAAGAATGAGCAGTTCTTC.

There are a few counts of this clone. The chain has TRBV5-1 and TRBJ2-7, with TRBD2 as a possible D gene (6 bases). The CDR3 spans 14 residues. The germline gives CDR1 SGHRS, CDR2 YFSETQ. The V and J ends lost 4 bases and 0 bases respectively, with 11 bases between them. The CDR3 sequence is CASSPQRVSYEQYF. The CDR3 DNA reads TGCGCCAGCAGCCCCCAGCGGGTCTCCTACGAGCAGTACTTC.

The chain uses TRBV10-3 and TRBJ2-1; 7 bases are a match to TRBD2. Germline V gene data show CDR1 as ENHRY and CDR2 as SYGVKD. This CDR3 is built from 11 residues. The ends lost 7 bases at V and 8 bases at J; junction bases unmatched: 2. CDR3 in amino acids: CAITGGDEQFF. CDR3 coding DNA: TGTGCCATCACGGGAGGCGATGAGCAGTTCTTC.

CDR3 in amino acids: CASRGVLAYASTDTQYF. The CDR3 DNA reads as TGTGCCAGCAGGGGAGTACTAGCATATGCTAGCACAGATACGCAGTATTTT. The chain has TRBV2 and TRBJ2-3; D perhaps matches TRBD2 (6 bases). The germline CDR1 and CDR2 sequences are SNHLY and FYNNEI. V was trimmed by 6 bases and J by 0 bases, leaving 19 bases between them. The CDR3 sequence is 17 residues long.

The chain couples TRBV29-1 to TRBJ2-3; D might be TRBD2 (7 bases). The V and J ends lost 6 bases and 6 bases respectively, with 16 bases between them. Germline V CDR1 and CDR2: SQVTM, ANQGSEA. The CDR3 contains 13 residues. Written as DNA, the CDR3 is TGCAGCGTGGGAGGGGGACCCTCCGATACGCAGTATTTT. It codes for CSVGGGPSDTQYF.

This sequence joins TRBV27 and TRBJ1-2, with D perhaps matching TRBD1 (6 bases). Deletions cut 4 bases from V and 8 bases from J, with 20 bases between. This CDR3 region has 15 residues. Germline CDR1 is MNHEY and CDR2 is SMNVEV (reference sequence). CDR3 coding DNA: TGTGCCAGCAGTTACTACCTCGGGACAACGAGGGGCTACACCTTC. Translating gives CASSYYLGTTRGYTF.

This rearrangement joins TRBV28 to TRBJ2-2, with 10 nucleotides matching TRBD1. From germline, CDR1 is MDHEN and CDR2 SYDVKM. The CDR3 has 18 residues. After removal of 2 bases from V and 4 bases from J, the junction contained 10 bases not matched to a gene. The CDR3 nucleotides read TGTGCCAGCAGTTTAAACCCACGACAGGGGGCGGGCACCGGGGAGCTGTTTTTT. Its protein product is CASSLNPRQGAGTGELFF.

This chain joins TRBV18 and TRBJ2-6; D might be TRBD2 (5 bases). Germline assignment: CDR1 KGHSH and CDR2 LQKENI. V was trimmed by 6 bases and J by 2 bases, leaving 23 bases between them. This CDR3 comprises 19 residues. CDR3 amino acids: CASSQLGLPRNTGANVLTF. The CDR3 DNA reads TGTGCCAGCTCCCAACTAGGGCTTCCTAGGAACACTGGGGCCAACGTCCTGACTTTC.

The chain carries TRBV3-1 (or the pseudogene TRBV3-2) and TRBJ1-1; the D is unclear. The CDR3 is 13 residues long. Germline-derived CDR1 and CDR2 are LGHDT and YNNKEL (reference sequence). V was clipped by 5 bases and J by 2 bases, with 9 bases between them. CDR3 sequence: CASSSTVNTEAFF. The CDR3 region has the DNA TGTGCCAGCAGCTCTACAGTTAACACTGAAGCTTTCTTT.

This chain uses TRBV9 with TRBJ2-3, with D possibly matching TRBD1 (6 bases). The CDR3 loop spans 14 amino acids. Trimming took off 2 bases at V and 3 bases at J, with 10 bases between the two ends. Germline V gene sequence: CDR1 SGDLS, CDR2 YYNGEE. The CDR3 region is CASSVGQGTDTQYF. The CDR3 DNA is TGTGCCAGCAGCGTCGGTCAGGGGACAGATACGCAGTATTTT.

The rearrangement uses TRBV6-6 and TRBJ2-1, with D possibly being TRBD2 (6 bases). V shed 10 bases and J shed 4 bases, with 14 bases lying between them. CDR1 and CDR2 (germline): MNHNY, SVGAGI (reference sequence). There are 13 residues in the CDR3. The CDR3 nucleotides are TGTGCCACCCGGGACGGGAGTTACAATGAGCAGTTCTTC. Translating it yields CATRDGSYNEQFF.

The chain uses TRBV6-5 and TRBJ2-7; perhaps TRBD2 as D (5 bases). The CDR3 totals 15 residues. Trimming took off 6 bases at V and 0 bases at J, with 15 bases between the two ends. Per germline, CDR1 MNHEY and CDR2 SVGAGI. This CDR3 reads CASRPPTGSSYEQYF. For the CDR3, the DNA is TGTGCCAGCAGACCCCCCACGGGAAGCTCCTACGAGCAGTACTTC.

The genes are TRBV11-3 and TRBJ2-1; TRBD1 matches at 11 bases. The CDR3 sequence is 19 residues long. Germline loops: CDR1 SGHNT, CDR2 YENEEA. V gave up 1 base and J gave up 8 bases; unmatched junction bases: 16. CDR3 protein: CASSLAWTGGGERHHEQFF. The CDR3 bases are TGTGCCAGCAGCTTAGCTTGGACAGGGGGCGGAGAGCGCCACCATGAGCAGTTCTTC.